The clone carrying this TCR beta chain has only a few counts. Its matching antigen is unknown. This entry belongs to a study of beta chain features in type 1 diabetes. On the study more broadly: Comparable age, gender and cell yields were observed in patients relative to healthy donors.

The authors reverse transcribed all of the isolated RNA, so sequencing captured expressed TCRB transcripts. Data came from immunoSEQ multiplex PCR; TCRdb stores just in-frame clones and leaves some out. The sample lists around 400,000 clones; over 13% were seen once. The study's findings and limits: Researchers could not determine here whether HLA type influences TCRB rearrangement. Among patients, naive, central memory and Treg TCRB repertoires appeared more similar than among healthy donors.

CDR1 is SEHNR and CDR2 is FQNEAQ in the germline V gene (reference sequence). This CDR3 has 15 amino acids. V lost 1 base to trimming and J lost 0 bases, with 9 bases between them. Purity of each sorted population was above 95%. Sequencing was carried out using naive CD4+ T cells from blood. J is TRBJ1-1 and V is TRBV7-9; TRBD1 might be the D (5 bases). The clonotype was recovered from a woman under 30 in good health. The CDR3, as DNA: TGTGCCAGCAGCTTAGGGGCAGGGTTGAACACTGAAGCTTTCTTT. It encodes CASSLGAGLNTEAFF.